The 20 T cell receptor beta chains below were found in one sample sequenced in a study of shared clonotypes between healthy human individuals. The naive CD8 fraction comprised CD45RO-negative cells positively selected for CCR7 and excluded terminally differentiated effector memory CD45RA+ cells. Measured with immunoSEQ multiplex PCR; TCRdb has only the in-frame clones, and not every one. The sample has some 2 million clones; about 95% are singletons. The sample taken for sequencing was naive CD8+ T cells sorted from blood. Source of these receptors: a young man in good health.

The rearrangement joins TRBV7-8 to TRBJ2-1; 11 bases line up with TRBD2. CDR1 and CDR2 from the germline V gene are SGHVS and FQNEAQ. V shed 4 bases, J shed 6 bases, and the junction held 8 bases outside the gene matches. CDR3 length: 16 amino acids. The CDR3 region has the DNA TGTGCCAGCAGCTACCTAGCGGGAGGAGGGCTCAATGAGCAGTTCTTC. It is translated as CASSYLAGGGLNEQFF.

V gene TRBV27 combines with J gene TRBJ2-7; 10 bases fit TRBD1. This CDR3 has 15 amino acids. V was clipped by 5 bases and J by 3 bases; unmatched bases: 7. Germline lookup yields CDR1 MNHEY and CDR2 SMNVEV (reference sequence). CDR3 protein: CASSPTGTGDYEQYF. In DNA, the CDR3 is TGTGCCAGCAGTCCTACCGGGACAGGGGACTACGAGCAGTACTTC.

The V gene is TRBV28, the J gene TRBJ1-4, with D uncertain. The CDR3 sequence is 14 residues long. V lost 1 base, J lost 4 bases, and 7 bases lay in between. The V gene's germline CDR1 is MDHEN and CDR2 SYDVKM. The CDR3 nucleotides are TGTGCCAGCAGTTTATTCCAGATTAATGAAAAACTGTTTTTT. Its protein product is CASSLFQINEKLFF. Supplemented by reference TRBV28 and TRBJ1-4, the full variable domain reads DVKVTQSSRYLVKRTGEKVFLECVQDMDHENMFWYRQDPGLGLRLIYFSYDVKMKEKGDIPEGYSVSREKKERFSLILESASTNQTSMYLCASSLFQINEKLFFGSGTQLSVL.

CDR3 protein: CASSPPDSRNYGYTF. The CDR3 coding sequence is TGTGCCAGCAGTCCACCGGACAGTAGAAACTATGGCTACACCTTC. The chain couples TRBV28 to TRBJ1-2, with TRBD1 as a possible D gene (6 bases). The CDR3 covers 15 residues. The V end was cut by 5 bases, the J end by 2 bases, with 15 bases between. Germline-derived CDR1 and CDR2 are MDHEN and SYDVKM.

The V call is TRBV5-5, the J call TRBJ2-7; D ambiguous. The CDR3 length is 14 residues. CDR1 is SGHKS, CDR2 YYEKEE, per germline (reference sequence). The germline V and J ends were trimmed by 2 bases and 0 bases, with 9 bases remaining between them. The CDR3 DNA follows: TGTGCCAGCAGCTTTTCCGGTAACTCCTACGAGCAGTACTTC. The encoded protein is CASSFSGNSYEQYF.

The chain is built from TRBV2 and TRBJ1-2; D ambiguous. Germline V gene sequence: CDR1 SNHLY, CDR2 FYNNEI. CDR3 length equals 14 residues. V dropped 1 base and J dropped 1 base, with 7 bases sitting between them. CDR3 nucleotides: TGTGCCAGCAGTGAAGGAGTGAGTAACTATGGCTACACCTTC. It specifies CASSEGVSNYGYTF.

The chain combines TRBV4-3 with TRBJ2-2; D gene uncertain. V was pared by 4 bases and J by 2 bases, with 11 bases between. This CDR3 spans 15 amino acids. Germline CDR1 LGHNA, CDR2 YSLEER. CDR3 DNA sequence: TGCGCCAGCAGCCTAGGAGTACCTAACACCGGGGAGCTGTTTTTT. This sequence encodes CASSLGVPNTGELFF.

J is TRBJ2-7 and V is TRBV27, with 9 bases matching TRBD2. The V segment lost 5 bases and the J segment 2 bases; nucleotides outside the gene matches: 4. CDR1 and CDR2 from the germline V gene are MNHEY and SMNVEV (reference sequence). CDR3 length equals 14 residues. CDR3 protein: CASSATSGPYEQYF. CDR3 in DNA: TGTGCCAGCAGTGCGACTAGCGGCCCCTACGAGCAGTACTTC.

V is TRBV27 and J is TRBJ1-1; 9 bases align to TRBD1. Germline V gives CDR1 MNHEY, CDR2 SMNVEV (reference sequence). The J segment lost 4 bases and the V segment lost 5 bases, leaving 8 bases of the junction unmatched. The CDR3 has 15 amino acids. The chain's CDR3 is CASSVSGTGFTEAFF. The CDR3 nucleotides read TGTGCCAGCAGTGTCTCCGGGACAGGGTTCACTGAAGCTTTCTTT.

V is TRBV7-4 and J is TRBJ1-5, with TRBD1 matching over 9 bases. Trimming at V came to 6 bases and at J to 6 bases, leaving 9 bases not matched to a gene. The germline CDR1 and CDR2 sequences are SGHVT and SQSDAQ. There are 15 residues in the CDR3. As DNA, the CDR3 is TGTGCCAGCAGAACCGGCGGGACAGGGAGTCAGCCCCAGCATTTT. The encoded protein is CASRTGGTGSQPQHF.

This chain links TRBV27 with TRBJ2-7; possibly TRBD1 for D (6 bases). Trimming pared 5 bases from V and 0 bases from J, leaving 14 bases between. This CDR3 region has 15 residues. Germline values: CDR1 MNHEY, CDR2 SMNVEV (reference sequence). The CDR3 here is CASSVLRDNSYEQYF. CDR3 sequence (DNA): TGTGCCAGCAGTGTACTCCGGGACAACTCCTACGAGCAGTACTTC.

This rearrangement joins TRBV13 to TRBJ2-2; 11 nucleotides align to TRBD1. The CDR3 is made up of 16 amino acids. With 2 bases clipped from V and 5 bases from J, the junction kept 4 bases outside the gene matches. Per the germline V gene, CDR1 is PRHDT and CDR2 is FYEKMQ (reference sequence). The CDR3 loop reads CASSLFGTGGTGELFF. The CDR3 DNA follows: TGTGCCAGCAGCTTATTCGGGACAGGGGGAACCGGGGAGCTGTTTTTT.

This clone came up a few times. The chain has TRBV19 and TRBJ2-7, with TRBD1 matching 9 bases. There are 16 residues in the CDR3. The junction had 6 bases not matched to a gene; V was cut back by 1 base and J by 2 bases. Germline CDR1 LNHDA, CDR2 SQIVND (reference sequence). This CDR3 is CASSIGVGQGTYEQYF. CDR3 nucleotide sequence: TGTGCCAGTAGTATAGGCGTGGGACAGGGCACCTACGAGCAGTACTTC.

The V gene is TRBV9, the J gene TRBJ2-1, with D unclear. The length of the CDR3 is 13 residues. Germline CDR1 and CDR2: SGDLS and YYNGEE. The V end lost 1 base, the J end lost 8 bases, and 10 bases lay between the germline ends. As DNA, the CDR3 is TGTGCCAGCAGCGTAAGCGCGGCTTATGAGCAGTTCTTC. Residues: CASSVSAAYEQFF.

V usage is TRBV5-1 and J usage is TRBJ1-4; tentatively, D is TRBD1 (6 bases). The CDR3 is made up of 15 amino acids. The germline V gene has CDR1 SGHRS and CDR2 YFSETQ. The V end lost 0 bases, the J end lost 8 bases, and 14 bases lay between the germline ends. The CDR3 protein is CASSLEGGLEEKLFF. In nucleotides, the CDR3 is TGCGCCAGCAGCTTGGAAGGGGGGCTGGAAGAAAAACTGTTTTTT.

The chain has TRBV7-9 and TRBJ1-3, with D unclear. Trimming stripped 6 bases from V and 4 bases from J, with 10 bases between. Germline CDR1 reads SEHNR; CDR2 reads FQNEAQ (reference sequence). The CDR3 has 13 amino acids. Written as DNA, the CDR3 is TGTGCCAGCAGTTCCCCTGTAGGAAACACCATATATTTT. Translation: CASSSPVGNTIYF.

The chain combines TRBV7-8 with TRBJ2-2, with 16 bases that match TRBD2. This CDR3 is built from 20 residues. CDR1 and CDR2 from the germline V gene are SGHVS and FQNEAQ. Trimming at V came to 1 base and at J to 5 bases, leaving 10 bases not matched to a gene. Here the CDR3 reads CASSLEFGTSGRAITGELFF. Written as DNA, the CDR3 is TGTGCCAGCAGCTTAGAGTTTGGGACTAGCGGGAGGGCCATAACCGGGGAGCTGTTTTTT.

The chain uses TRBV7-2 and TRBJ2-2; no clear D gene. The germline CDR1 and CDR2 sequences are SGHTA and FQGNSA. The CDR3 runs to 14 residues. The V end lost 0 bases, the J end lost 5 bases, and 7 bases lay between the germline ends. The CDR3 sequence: CASSLASLTGELFF. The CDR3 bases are TGTGCCAGCAGCTTAGCCTCACTAACCGGGGAGCTGTTTTTT.

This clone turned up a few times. This CDR3 is CATSNVRNSPLHF. CDR3 DNA: TGTGCCACCAGCAACGTCAGGAATTCACCCCTCCACTTT. J is TRBJ1-6 and V is TRBV15; D call uncertain. The CDR3 consists of 13 residues. Germline V gives CDR1 LNHNV, CDR2 YYDKDF (reference sequence). V lost 4 bases and J 7 bases, leaving 8 bases between the germline ends.

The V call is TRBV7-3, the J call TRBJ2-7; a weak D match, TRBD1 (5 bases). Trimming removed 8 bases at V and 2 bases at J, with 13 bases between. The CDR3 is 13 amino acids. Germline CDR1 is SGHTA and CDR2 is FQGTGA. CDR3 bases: TGTGCCAGCGATGGCAGGGCCCCCTACGAGCAGTACTTC. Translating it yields CASDGRAPYEQYF.